These T cell receptor beta chains were read from a single sample in a study of regulatory T cells in long-lasting Graves disease. Each CDR3 protein gets one entry after TCRdb re-called the multiplex PCR reads with MiXCR. This table holds fewer than 650,000 distinct CDR3 sequences, approximately 15% found once. The same sample was also studied in work on T cells in Graves' hyperthyroidism and ophthalmopathy.

Material: peripheral blood mononuclear cells (PBMCs), obtained at new diagnosis, from a patient treated with antithyroid drugs. These receptors all come from a woman aged 30 to 39 with Graves disease. The CDR3 runs from the conserved cysteine through the conserved F or W.

J gene: TRBJ2-3
V gene: TRBV11-2
CDR3 protein: CASSFSDTDTQYF

J gene: TRBJ1-3
V gene: TRBV30
CDR3 protein: CAVRSSGNTIYF

J gene: TRBJ2-1
V gene: TRBV7-3
CDR3 protein: CASSLRLQGLNEQFF

J gene: TRBJ2-7
V gene: TRBV10-2
CDR3 protein: CASSEPSKTAGDEQYF

J gene: TRBJ2-1
V gene: TRBV10-3
CDR3 protein: CAMADRGRGNEQFF

J gene: TRBJ2-1
V gene: TRBV2
CDR3 protein: CASSEMQGSYNEQFF

J gene: TRBJ1-6
V gene: TRBV28
CDR3 protein: CASRPADYNSPLHF

J gene: TRBJ1-6
V gene: TRBV18
CDR3 protein: CASSPFRSGSYNSPLHF

J gene: TRBJ1-5
V gene: TRBV19
CDR3 protein: CASTTDFTGQPQHF

J gene: TRBJ2-2
V gene: TRBV6-1
CDR3 protein: CASRETSGRFRELFF